The T cell receptor beta chain under discussion was sequenced for a study of cytotoxic CD8 clonotypes in ibrutinib-treated CLL. The wider study: Of the patients, about a dozen were relapsed/refractory, roughly 16 treatment-naive and about 17 IGHV unmutated.

The table came from immunoSEQ multiplex PCR; TCRdb's copy has only in-frame clones and leaves some out. In the table there are 130,000 or so clones, around 77% of which are singletons. The CDR3 extends over 16 amino acids. Looked up from germline, CDR1 is MNHNS and CDR2 is SASEGT. V lost 3 bases to trimming and J lost 7 bases; unmatched junction nucleotides: 12. This sequence joins TRBV6-1 and TRBJ1-5; 7 bases are shared with TRBD1. This TCR came from a human donor with chronic lymphocytic leukemia. The sequencing used PBMCs, collected after 12 months of ibrutinib treatment. CDR3 protein: CASSDVRGPGRQPQHF. In DNA, the CDR3 is TGTGCCAGCAGTGATGTGAGGGGGCCCGGCAGGCAGCCCCAGCATTTT.